The 3 T cell receptor beta chains below were found in one sample sequenced in a study of response to subunit inactivated influenza vaccine. TCRdb ran MiXCR on the RT-PCR reads and lists one entry per CDR3 protein. The sample holds around 600,000 distinct CDR3 sequences, about 10% seen once. The same specimen was also included in a second study, on T cells expressing NK-cell markers. That paper adds: cDNA encoding TCR beta was synthesized via 5'RACE template switching incorporating UMIs.

Sequences were derived from PBMCs from blood, sampled on the day of vaccination. Source of these receptors: a man aged 50 to 60 who received an inactivated influenza vaccine.

This clonotype was detected only a few times. The chain has TRBV6-6 and TRBJ1-5, with D perhaps TRBD1 (6 bases). The CDR3 runs to 12 residues. CDR1 and CDR2 from the germline V gene are MNHNY and SVGAGI (reference sequence). Trimming cost V 10 bases and J 5 bases, with 12 bases left between them. CDR3 sequence (DNA): TGTGCCACGCGACAGGCTGATCAGCCCCAGCATTTT. This gives the protein CATRQADQPQHF.

This clonotype has just one count. The rearrangement joins TRBV7-2 to TRBJ2-5; weak D call: TRBD2 (6 bases). This CDR3 comprises 16 residues. The V gene's germline CDR1 is SGHTA and CDR2 FQGNSA. V dropped 1 base and J dropped 5 bases, with 17 bases sitting between them. The CDR3 is CASSLVGRGARETQYF. CDR3 nucleotide sequence: TGTGCCAGCAGCTTAGTAGGGCGGGGAGCACGCGAGACCCAGTACTTC.

This clonotype has at least ten counts. This chain joins TRBV6-1 and TRBJ1-2; 7 bases agree with TRBD1. CDR3 length equals 13 residues. The V segment lost 6 bases and the J segment 1 base; nucleotides outside the gene matches: 2. Germline lookup yields CDR1 MNHNS and CDR2 SASEGT. This chain's CDR3 is CASRRDSNYGYTF. The CDR3 nucleotides read TGTGCCAGCAGGCGGGACAGTAACTATGGCTACACCTTC.